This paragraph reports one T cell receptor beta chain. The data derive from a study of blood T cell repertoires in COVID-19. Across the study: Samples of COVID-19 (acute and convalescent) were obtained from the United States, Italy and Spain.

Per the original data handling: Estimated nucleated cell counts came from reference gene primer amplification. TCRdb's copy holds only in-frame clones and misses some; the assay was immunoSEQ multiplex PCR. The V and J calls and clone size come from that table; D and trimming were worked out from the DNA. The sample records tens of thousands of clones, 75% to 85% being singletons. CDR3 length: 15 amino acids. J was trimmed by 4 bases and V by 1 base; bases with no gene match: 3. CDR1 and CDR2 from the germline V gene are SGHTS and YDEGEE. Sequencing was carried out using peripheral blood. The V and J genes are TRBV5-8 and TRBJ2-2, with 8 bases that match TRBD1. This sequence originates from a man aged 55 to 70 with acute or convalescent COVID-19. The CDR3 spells CASSLTGGATGELFF. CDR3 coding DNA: TGTGCCAGCAGCTTGACAGGGGGTGCCACCGGGGAGCTGTTTTTT.